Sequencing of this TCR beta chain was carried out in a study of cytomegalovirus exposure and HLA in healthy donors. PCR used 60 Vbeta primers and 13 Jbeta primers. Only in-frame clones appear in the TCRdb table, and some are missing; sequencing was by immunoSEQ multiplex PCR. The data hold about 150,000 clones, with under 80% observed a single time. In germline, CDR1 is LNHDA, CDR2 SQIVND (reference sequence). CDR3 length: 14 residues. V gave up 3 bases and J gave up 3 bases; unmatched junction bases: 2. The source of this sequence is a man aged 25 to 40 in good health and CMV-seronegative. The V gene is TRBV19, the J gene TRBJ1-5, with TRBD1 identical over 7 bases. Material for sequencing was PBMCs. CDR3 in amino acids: CASSMGQLNQPQHF. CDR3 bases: TGTGCCAGTAGTATGGGACAGCTCAATCAGCCCCAGCATTTT.